The 30 T cell receptor beta chains listed next were all sequenced from one sample in a study of blood T cell repertoires in COVID-19. Measured with immunoSEQ multiplex PCR; TCRdb has only the in-frame clones, and not every one. The repertoire holds approximately 50,000 clones, with 90% as singletons. The source material was peripheral blood. These receptors all stem from a human donor in a cohort sampled during active COVID-19.

The CDR3 spells CASSVGTGVDEQFF. DNA for the CDR3: TGTGCCAGCAGCGTCGGGACAGGGGTGGATGAGCAGTTCTTC. This chain links TRBV13 with TRBJ2-1; the match to TRBD1 covers 10 bases. CDR1 PRHDT and CDR2 FYEKMQ come from the germline V gene (reference sequence). The junction had 6 bases not matched to a gene; V was cut back by 5 bases and J by 8 bases. The CDR3 extends over 14 amino acids. Together with reference TRBV13 and TRBJ2-1, the CDR3 gives the full variable domain: AAGVIQSPRHLIKEKRETATLKCYPIPRHDTVYWYQQGPGQDPQFLISFYEKMQSDKGSIPDRFSAQQFSDYHSELNMSSLELGDSALYFCASSVGTGVDEQFFGPGTRLTVL.

The rearrangement joins TRBV5-1 to TRBJ2-5; 7 bases are a match to TRBD2. V lost 2 bases, J lost 2 bases, and 6 bases stayed unmatched. This CDR3 contains 15 residues. Germline V lookup: CDR1 SGHRS, CDR2 YFSETQ. The CDR3 protein is CASSLRPGGQETQYF. As DNA, the CDR3 is TGCGCCAGCAGCTTACGTCCGGGGGGACAAGAGACCCAGTACTTC.

This chain connects TRBV2 to TRBJ2-6; D is perhaps TRBD1 (5 bases). The germline gives CDR1 SNHLY, CDR2 FYNNEI. Trimming stripped 7 bases from V and 1 base from J, with 17 bases between. This CDR3 has 17 residues. CDR3 loop: CASKADTTPSGANVLTF. The CDR3 nucleotides read TGTGCCAGCAAGGCGGACACTACCCCATCTGGGGCCAACGTCCTGACTTTC.

J is TRBJ1-5 and V is TRBV3-1 (or the pseudogene TRBV3-2), with a possible D match to TRBD1 (6 bases). V was pared by 0 bases and J by 7 bases, with 10 bases between. Germline CDR1 is LGHDT and CDR2 is YNNKEL (reference sequence). The CDR3 spans 14 residues. This chain's CDR3 is CASSQDGGGQPQHF. The CDR3 nucleotides are TGTGCCAGCAGCCAAGACGGGGGGGGCCAGCCCCAGCATTTT.

This sequence joins TRBV11-3 and TRBJ2-2, with 9 nucleotides matching TRBD1. V was pared by 4 bases and J by 6 bases, with 6 bases of the junction left unmatched. Looked up from germline, CDR1 is SGHNT and CDR2 is YENEEA. There are 15 residues in the CDR3. The CDR3 reads CASSSGQGSPGELFF. As DNA, the CDR3 is TGTGCCAGCAGCTCGGGACAGGGAAGTCCCGGGGAGCTGTTTTTT.

This sequence joins TRBV6-6 and TRBJ2-1, with TRBD2 matching over 9 bases. V was pared by 2 bases and J by 7 bases, with 9 bases of the junction left unmatched. Germline V gene lookup returns CDR1 MNHNY and CDR2 SVGAGI (reference sequence). The CDR3 totals 16 residues. The CDR3 loop reads CASSYERGAELNEQFF. The CDR3 DNA is TGTGCCAGCAGTTACGAGCGGGGGGCCGAGTTAAATGAGCAGTTCTTC.

The chain joins TRBV9 to TRBJ2-7, with D perhaps TRBD2 (6 bases). This CDR3 has 13 residues. Germline CDR1 reads SGDLS; CDR2 reads YYNGEE. V shed 0 bases and J shed 6 bases, with 10 bases lying between them. CDR3 protein: CASSVAQGGEQYF. In DNA form, the CDR3 reads TGTGCCAGCAGCGTAGCCCAGGGAGGCGAGCAGTACTTC.

The genes are TRBV24-1 and TRBJ2-3; 9 bases agree with TRBD1. The CDR3 spans 15 residues. Trimming at V came to 3 bases and at J to 5 bases, leaving 5 bases not matched to a gene. Germline V lookup: CDR1 KGHDR, CDR2 SFDVKD. The CDR3 spells CATSDPGQGRDTQYF. In DNA form, the CDR3 reads TGTGCCACCAGTGATCCGGGACAGGGAAGAGATACGCAGTATTTT.

This clone appeared a single time. The chain carries TRBV4-1 and TRBJ2-3, with a tentative D call TRBD1 (6 bases). Germline values: CDR1 MGHRA, CDR2 YSYEKL. Trimming shortened V by 0 bases and J by 2 bases, and 12 bases separated the two germline ends. The CDR3 contains 16 residues. The CDR3 bases are TGCGCCAGCAGCCAAGAACAGGGTCCCTTCACAGATACGCAGTATTTT. Amino acids: CASSQEQGPFTDTQYF.

The chain joins TRBV6-4 to TRBJ2-2, with D unresolved. This CDR3 spans 14 amino acids. From germline, CDR1 is MRHNA and CDR2 SNTAGT. V dropped 6 bases and J dropped 5 bases, with 13 bases sitting between them. Here the CDR3 DNA reads TGTGCCAGCAGAGAACAACCGTATACCGGGGAGCTGTTTTTT. It codes for CASREQPYTGELFF.

V gene TRBV5-1 combines with J gene TRBJ2-3, with D possibly being TRBD1 (7 bases). V lost 4 bases and J 2 bases, leaving 20 bases between the germline ends. The CDR3 has 17 amino acids. Germline-derived CDR1 and CDR2 are SGHRS and YFSETQ. CDR3 residues: CASSLSAGGSSTDTQYF. CDR3 DNA sequence: TGCGCCAGCAGCCTCTCGGCAGGGGGGTCTTCCACAGATACGCAGTATTTT.

This clone was observed a handful of times. The J gene is TRBJ2-7, the V gene TRBV2, with 7 bases matching TRBD1. With V trimmed by 7 bases and J by 7 bases, 13 bases remained unmatched. The CDR3 is 14 residues long. The germline V gene has CDR1 SNHLY and CDR2 FYNNEI. The CDR3 DNA follows: TGTGCCAGCACCGGGACAGCAGACTCTTTGGAGCAGTACTTC. The encoded protein is CASTGTADSLEQYF.

The chain uses TRBV5-1 and TRBJ2-1; 8 nucleotides line up with TRBD1. J was trimmed by 7 bases and V by 4 bases; bases with no gene match: 7. This CDR3 is built from 14 residues. Germline V lookup: CDR1 SGHRS, CDR2 YFSETQ. CDR3 residues: CASSSGQGLNEQFF. The CDR3 nucleotides are TGCGCCAGCAGCAGCGGACAGGGACTGAATGAGCAGTTCTTC. Supplemented by reference TRBV5-1 and TRBJ2-1, the full variable domain reads KAGVTQTPRYLIKTRGQQVTLSCSPISGHRSVSWYQQTPGQGLQFLFEYFSETQRNKGNFPGRFSGRQFSNSRSEMNVSTLELGDSALYLCASSSGQGLNEQFFGPGTRLTVL.

This clone came up once. The rearrangement links TRBV28 to TRBJ1-1; 9 positions agree with TRBD1. Germline loops: CDR1 MDHEN, CDR2 SYDVKM. The junction had 24 bases not matched to a gene; V was cut back by 4 bases and J by 3 bases. The CDR3 runs 21 residues. CDR3 sequence reads: CASSSLPRTGENALRDTEAFF. CDR3 sequence (DNA): TGTGCCAGCAGTTCCCTCCCCCGGACAGGGGAAAATGCCCTTCGGGACACTGAAGCTTTCTTT.

This rearrangement joins TRBV18 to TRBJ1-5; D unresolved. The germline V gene encodes CDR1 KGHSH and CDR2 LQKENI. V was trimmed by 3 bases and J by 2 bases, leaving 8 bases between them. The CDR3 totals 14 residues. CDR3 protein: CASSPRTGNQPQHF. The CDR3 nucleotides read TGTGCCAGCTCACCCCGGACTGGCAATCAGCCCCAGCATTTT.

The table lists this clone with a count of one. J is TRBJ2-3 and V is TRBV11-3; D is possibly TRBD1 (5 bases). Trimming stripped 0 bases from V and 6 bases from J, with 13 bases between. The CDR3 consists of 15 residues. Germline loops: CDR1 SGHNT, CDR2 YENEEA. The CDR3 region is CASSLEGRVWDTQYF. The DNA for the CDR3 is TGTGCCAGCAGCTTAGAAGGCAGGGTATGGGATACGCAGTATTTT.

This rearrangement joins TRBV4-2 to TRBJ2-1; TRBD1 aligns across 10 bases. The germline CDR1 and CDR2 sequences are LGHNA and YNFKEQ. The J segment lost 2 bases and the V segment lost 8 bases, leaving 6 bases of the junction unmatched. The CDR3 consists of 15 residues. This CDR3 reads CASGEGTGAYNEQFF. In nucleotides, the CDR3 is TGTGCCAGCGGCGAGGGGACAGGGGCCTACAATGAGCAGTTCTTC.

The J gene is TRBJ2-1, the V gene TRBV6-5; 7 positions match TRBD2. V gave up 5 bases and J gave up 3 bases; unmatched junction bases: 7. The germline V gene has CDR1 MNHEY and CDR2 SVGAGI. This CDR3 is 15 amino acids long. CDR3 amino acids: CASSRGLLYYNEQFF. In nucleotides, the CDR3 is TGTGCCAGCAGTCGGGGACTACTTTACTACAATGAGCAGTTCTTC.

This chain joins TRBV5-5 and TRBJ2-3; 7 bases line up with TRBD2. V shed 4 bases and J 2 bases; nucleotides not matched to a gene: 4. Germline-derived CDR1 and CDR2 are SGHKS and YYEKEE (reference sequence). The CDR3 loop spans 14 amino acids. CDR3 DNA sequence: TGTGCCAGCAGCCTAGCGGCCACCACAGATACGCAGTATTTT. Residues: CASSLAATTDTQYF.

The chain employs TRBV15 and TRBJ2-3; the match to TRBD1 covers 7 bases. J lost 4 bases, V lost 2 bases, and 6 bases had no gene match. Germline values: CDR1 LNHNV, CDR2 YYDKDF (reference sequence). The CDR3 is 15 amino acids. The CDR3 DNA reads as TGTGCCACCAGCAGAAAGCGACAGGGCTCAGATACGCAGTATTTT. Translation: CATSRKRQGSDTQYF.

This clone was recorded once. CDR3 DNA: TGTGCCAGCAAAAATCTAGACGGGGTC. Translation gives CASKNLDGV. The chain recombines TRBV5-4 with TRBJ2-7; D gene unclear. The CDR3 spans 9 residues. CDR1 and CDR2 (germline): SGHNT, YYREEE (reference sequence).

This sequence joins TRBV7-2 and TRBJ2-3; no firm D call. The CDR3 runs to 13 residues. The V end was cut by 2 bases, the J end by 6 bases, with 9 bases between. Germline CDR1 reads SGHTA; CDR2 reads FQGNSA. The CDR3: CASSLSPGDTQYF. Here the CDR3 DNA reads TGTGCCAGCAGCTTATCCCCCGGGGATACGCAGTATTTT.

The chain is built from TRBV6-5 and TRBJ2-6; D unclear. V lost 0 bases, J lost 0 bases, and 6 bases lay in between. The CDR3 has 16 amino acids. CDR1 MNHEY and CDR2 SVGAGI come from the germline V gene. The CDR3 here is CASSYSRVSGANVLTF. The CDR3 DNA sequence: TGTGCCAGCAGTTACTCGAGAGTCTCTGGGGCCAACGTCCTGACTTTC.

The chain carries TRBV18 and TRBJ1-2; tentative D call: TRBD1 (5 bases). Deletions cut 4 bases from V and 8 bases from J, with 23 bases between. The CDR3 runs to 16 residues. Germline assignment: CDR1 KGHSH and CDR2 LQKENI. This CDR3 is CASSQGGGVDHGGYTF. The CDR3 coding sequence is TGTGCCAGCTCACAAGGAGGAGGGGTCGATCACGGGGGCTACACCTTC.

The chain joins TRBV5-1 to TRBJ2-3; 9 bases align to TRBD2. Germline-derived CDR1 and CDR2 are SGHRS and YFSETQ. Germline trimming cut 0 bases from V and 6 bases from J; bases unmatched to any gene: 5. This CDR3 spans 15 amino acids. The CDR3 nucleotides are TGCGCCAGCAGCTTGGGACTAGCGGATGTGGATACGCAGTATTTT. The encoded protein is CASSLGLADVDTQYF.

V gene TRBV5-1 combines with J gene TRBJ1-1; a weak D match, TRBD1 (5 bases). The germline CDR1 and CDR2 sequences are SGHRS and YFSETQ. The CDR3 length is 12 residues. The ends were cut back, 6 bases at V and 6 bases at J, with 12 bases in the middle. CDR3 amino acids: CASKGAGAEAFF. The CDR3 nucleotides read TGCGCCAGCAAAGGTGCGGGGGCTGAAGCTTTCTTT.

V gene TRBV25-1 combines with J gene TRBJ1-2, with 7 bases matching TRBD1. Germline V CDR1 and CDR2: MGHDK, SYGVNS. The J segment lost 4 bases and the V segment lost 4 bases, leaving 9 bases of the junction unmatched. The CDR3 loop spans 15 amino acids. The CDR3, as DNA: TGTGCCAGCAGTGCCTCGGACAGGCCGACCTATGGCTACACCTTC. Its protein is CASSASDRPTYGYTF.

The V call is TRBV6-2 or TRBV6-3, the J call TRBJ2-1; D possibly corresponds to TRBD1 (6 bases). The germline gives CDR1 MNHEY, CDR2 SVGEGT. V lost 6 bases and J 7 bases, leaving 13 bases between the germline ends. The length of the CDR3 is 13 residues. The CDR3 loop is CASSPSGANEQFF. The CDR3 coding sequence is TGTGCCAGCAGCCCATCAGGGGCGAATGAGCAGTTCTTC.

The chain recombines TRBV15 with TRBJ2-3; no definite D call. Trimming shortened V by 1 base and J by 3 bases, and 11 bases separated the two germline ends. The germline V gene encodes CDR1 LNHNV and CDR2 YYDKDF (reference sequence). The CDR3 loop spans 15 amino acids. CDR3 region: CATSRAPRSTDTQYF. Here the CDR3 DNA reads TGTGCCACCAGCAGAGCCCCACGGTCGACAGATACGCAGTATTTT.

The chain has TRBV9 and TRBJ2-2, with D possibly matching TRBD2 (6 bases). Germline V gene lookup returns CDR1 SGDLS and CDR2 YYNGEE. V shed 0 bases and J shed 5 bases, with 14 bases lying between them. CDR3 length: 16 residues. This CDR3 reads CASSVGRVSGTGELFF. The DNA of the CDR3 is TGTGCCAGCAGCGTAGGAAGAGTAAGCGGGACCGGGGAGCTGTTTTTT.